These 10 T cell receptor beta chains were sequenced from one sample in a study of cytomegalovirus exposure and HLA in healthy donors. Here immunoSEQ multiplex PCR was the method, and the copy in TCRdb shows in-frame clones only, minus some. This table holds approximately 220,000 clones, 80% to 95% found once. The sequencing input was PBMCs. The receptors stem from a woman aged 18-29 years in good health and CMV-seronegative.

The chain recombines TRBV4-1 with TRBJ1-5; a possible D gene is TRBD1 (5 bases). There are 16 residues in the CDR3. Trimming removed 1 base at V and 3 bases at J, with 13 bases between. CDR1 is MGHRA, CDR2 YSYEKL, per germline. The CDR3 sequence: CASSQVGGGFNQPQHF. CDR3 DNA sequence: TGCGCCAGCAGCCAAGTCGGGGGGGGTTTCAATCAGCCCCAGCATTTT.

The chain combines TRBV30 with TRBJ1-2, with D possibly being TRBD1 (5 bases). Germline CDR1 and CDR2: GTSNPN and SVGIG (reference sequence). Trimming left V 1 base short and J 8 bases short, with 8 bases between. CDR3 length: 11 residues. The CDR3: CAWSAGGGYTF. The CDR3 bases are TGTGCCTGGAGTGCGGGGGGAGGCTACACCTTC. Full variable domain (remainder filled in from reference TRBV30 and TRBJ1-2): SQTIHQWPATLVQPVGSPLSLECTVEGTSNPNLYWYRQAAGRGLQLLFYSVGIGQISSEVPQNLSASRPQDRQFILSSKKLLLSDSGFYLCAWSAGGGYTFGSGTRLTVV.

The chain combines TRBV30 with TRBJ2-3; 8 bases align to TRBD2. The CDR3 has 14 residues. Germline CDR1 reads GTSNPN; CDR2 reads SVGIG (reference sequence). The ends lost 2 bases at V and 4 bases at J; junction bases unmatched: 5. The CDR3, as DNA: TGTGCCTGGAGTCGGGAGCGGGAGCCAGATACGCAGTATTTT. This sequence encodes CAWSREREPDTQYF.

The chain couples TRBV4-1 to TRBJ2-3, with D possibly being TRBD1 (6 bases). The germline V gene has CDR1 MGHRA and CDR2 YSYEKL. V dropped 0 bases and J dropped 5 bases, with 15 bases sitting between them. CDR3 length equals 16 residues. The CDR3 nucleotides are TGCGCCAGCAGCCAAGAGGGTATAACAGGGCGAGATACGCAGTATTTT. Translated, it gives CASSQEGITGRDTQYF.

The CDR3 sequence: CASSGGGSNQPQHF. In nucleotides, the CDR3 is TGTGCCAGCAGTGGAGGAGGGTCTAATCAGCCCCAGCATTTT. This chain links TRBV11-2 with TRBJ1-5; no definite D call. V was cut by 6 bases and J by 4 bases, with 13 bases left in between. CDR1 SGHAT and CDR2 FQNNGV come from the germline V gene. CDR3 length: 14 residues.

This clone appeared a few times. CDR3 sequence reads: CASSLTIYSNQPQHF. DNA of the CDR3: TGTGCCAGCAGTTTAACGATCTATAGCAATCAGCCCCAGCATTTT. The gene calls are TRBV27 and TRBJ1-5; D gene unclear. The CDR3 has 15 amino acids. V lost 2 bases, J lost 0 bases, and 8 bases lay in between. Germline assignment: CDR1 MNHEY and CDR2 SMNVEV (reference sequence).

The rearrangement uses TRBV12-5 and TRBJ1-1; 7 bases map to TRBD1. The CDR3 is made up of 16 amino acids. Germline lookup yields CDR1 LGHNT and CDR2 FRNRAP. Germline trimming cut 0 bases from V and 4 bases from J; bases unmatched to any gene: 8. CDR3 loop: CASGLVISGGGTEAFF. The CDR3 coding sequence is TGTGCTAGTGGTTTGGTAATTTCAGGGGGTGGCACTGAAGCTTTCTTT.

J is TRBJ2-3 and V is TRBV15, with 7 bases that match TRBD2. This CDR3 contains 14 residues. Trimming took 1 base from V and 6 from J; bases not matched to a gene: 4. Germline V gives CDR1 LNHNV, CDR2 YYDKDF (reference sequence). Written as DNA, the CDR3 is TGTGCCACCAGCAGAGGGCGGGGGAGTGATACGCAGTATTTT. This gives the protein CATSRGRGSDTQYF. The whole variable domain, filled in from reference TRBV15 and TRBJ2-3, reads DAMVIQNPRYQVTQFGKPVTLSCSQTLNHNVMYWYQQKSSQAPKLLFHYYDKDFNNEADTPDNFQSRRPNTSFCFLDIRSPGLGDTAMYLCATSRGRGSDTQYFGPGTRLTVL.

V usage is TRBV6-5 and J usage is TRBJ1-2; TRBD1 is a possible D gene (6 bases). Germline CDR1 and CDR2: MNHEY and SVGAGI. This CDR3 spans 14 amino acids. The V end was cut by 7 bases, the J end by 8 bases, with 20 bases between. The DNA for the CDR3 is TGTGCCAGCAACTCAGTTAGGGAACAGGGAGGCTACACCTTC. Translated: CASNSVREQGGYTF.

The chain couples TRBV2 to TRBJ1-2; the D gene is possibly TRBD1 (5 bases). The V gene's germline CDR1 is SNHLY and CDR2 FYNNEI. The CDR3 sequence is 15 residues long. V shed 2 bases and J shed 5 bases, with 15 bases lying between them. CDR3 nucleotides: TGTGCCAGCAGTGAATTGAGGTGGGGGGTTTATGGCTACACCTTC. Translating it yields CASSELRWGVYGYTF.